The clone carrying this T cell receptor beta chain was picked up many times. Its antigen is unidentified. This specimen belongs to a study of regulatory T cells in long-lasting Graves disease. General study findings and limits: For persistent Graves' patients, TCR diversity was lower than for newly diagnosed ones.

Time point meaning: newly diagnosed GD, antithyroid drugs for less than 3 months. PBMC RNA served as the TCR library source. CDR3-region Arm-PCR and iRepertoire HTBI primers produced the TCR beta libraries. TCRdb re-derived calls from the multiplex PCR reads in MiXCR, one entry per CDR3 protein. The table has around 400,000 distinct CDR3 sequences, 15% to 17% seen once. The source is a female donor with Graves disease. The material sequenced was peripheral blood mononuclear cells (PBMCs), taken at new diagnosis, from a patient treated with antithyroid drugs.

The CDR3: CASSPIMPDTQYF. The DNA for the CDR3 is TGTGCCAGCAGTCCCATAATGCCTGATACGCAGTATTTT. The chain links TRBV12-3 or TRBV12-4 to TRBJ2-3; D is uncertain. V lost 5 bases and J 6 bases, leaving 12 bases between the germline ends. The length of the CDR3 is 13 residues.